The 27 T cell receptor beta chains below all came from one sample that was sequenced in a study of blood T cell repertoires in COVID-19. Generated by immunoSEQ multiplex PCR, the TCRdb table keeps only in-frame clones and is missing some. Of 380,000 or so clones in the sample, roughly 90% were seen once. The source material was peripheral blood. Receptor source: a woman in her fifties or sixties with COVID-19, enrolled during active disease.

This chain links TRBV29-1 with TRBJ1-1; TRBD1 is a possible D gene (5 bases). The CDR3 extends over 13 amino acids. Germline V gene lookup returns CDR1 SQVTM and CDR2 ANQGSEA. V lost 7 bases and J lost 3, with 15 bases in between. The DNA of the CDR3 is TGCAGCGCTCGGACCAGGGCGGACACTGAAGCTTTCTTT. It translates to CSARTRADTEAFF.

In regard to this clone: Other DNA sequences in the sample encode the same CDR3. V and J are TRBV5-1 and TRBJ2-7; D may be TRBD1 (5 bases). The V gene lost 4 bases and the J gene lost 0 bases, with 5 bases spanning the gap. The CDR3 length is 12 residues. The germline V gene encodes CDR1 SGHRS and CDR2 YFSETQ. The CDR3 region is CASSDSSYEQYF. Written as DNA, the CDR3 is TGCGCCAGCAGCGACAGCTCCTACGAGCAGTACTTC. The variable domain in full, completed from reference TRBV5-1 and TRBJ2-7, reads KAGVTQTPRYLIKTRGQQVTLSCSPISGHRSVSWYQQTPGQGLQFLFEYFSETQRNKGNFPGRFSGRQFSNSRSEMNVSTLELGDSALYLCASSDSSYEQYFGPGTRLTVT.

CDR3 in DNA: TGTGCCAGCAGGGCTAGGGACAACGATGTTGAAGCTTTCTTT. This translates into CASRARDNDVEAFF. The genes are TRBV7-3 and TRBJ1-1; the D gene is possibly TRBD1 (6 bases). The CDR3 runs 14 residues. V was cut by 6 bases and J by 7 bases, with 18 bases left in between. In germline, CDR1 is SGHTA, CDR2 FQGTGA.

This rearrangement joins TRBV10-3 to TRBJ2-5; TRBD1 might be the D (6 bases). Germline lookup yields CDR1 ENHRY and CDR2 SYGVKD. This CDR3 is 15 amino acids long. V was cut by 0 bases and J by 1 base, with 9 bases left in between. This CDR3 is CAISESWTVQETQYF. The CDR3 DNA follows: TGTGCCATCAGTGAGTCGTGGACAGTCCAAGAGACCCAGTACTTC.

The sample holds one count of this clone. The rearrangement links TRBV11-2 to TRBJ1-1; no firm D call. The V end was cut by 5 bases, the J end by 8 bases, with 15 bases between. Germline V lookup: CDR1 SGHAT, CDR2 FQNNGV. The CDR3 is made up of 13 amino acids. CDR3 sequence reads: CASSPRREKEAFF. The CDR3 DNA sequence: TGTGCCAGCAGCCCCAGACGGGAAAAAGAAGCTTTCTTT.

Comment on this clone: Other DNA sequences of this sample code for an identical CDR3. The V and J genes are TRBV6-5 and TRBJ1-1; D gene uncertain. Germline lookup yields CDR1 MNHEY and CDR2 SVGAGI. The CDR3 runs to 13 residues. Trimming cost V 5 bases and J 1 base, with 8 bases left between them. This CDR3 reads CASSLTGNTEAFF. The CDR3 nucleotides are TGTGCCAGCAGTCTGACGGGGAACACTGAAGCTTTCTTT.

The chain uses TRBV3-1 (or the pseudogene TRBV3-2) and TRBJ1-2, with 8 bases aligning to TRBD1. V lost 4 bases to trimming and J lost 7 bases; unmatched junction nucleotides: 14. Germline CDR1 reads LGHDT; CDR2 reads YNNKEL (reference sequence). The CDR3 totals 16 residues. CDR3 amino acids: CASSPTESGGASGYTF. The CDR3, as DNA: TGTGCCAGCAGCCCGACTGAATCAGGGGGCGCCAGTGGCTACACCTTC.

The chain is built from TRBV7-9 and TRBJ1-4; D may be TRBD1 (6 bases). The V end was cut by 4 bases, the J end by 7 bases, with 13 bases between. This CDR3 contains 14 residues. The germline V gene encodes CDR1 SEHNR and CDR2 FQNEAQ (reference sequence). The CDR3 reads CASSWAGAGEKLFF. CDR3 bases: TGTGCCAGCAGCTGGGCAGGGGCGGGTGAAAAACTGTTTTTT.

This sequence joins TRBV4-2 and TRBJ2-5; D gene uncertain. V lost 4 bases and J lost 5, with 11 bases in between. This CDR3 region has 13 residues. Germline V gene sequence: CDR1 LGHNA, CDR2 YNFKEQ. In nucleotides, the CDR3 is TGTGCCAGCAGCCCTTTAAACGGGGAGACCCAGTACTTC. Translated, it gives CASSPLNGETQYF.

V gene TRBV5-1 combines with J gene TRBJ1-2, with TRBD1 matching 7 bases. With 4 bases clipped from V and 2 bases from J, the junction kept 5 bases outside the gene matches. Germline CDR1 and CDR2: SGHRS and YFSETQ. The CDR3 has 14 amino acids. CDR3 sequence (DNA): TGCGCCAGCAGCGGGACAGTAGGGAACTATGGCTACACCTTC. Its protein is CASSGTVGNYGYTF.

CDR3 region: CASISRSLNTEAFF. The CDR3 DNA is TGTGCCAGCATTTCACGGTCCTTGAACACTGAAGCTTTCTTT. The chain employs TRBV6-5 and TRBJ1-1; D gene ambiguous. V lost 7 bases to trimming and J lost 0 bases, with 12 bases between them. In germline, CDR1 is MNHEY, CDR2 SVGAGI. The CDR3 has 14 amino acids.

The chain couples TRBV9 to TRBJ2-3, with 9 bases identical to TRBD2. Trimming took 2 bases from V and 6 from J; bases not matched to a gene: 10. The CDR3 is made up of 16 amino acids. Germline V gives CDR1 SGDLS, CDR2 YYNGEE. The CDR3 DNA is TGTGCCAGCAGCGTTGCGGGGGGGGGACTTTTTGATACGCAGTATTTT. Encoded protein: CASSVAGGGLFDTQYF.

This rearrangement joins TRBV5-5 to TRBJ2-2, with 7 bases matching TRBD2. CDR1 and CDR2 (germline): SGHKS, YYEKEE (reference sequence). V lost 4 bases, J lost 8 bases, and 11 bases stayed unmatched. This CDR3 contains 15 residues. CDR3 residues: CASSVSGARGGELFF. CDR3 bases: TGTGCCAGCAGCGTGAGCGGGGCGCGGGGAGGGGAGCTGTTTTTT.

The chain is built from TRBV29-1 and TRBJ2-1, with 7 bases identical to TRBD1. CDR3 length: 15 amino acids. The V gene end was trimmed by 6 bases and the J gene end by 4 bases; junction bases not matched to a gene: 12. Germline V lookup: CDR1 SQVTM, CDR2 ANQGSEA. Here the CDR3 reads CSVQQGTLSYNEQFF. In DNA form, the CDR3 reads TGCAGCGTCCAACAGGGGACCTTGTCTTACAATGAGCAGTTCTTC.

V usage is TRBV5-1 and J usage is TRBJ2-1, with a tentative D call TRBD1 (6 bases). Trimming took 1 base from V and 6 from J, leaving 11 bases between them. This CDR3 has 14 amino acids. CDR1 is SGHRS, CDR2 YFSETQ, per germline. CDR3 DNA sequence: TGCGCCAGCAGCTTGTACAGGGAGATCAATGAGCAGTTCTTC. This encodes CASSLYREINEQFF.

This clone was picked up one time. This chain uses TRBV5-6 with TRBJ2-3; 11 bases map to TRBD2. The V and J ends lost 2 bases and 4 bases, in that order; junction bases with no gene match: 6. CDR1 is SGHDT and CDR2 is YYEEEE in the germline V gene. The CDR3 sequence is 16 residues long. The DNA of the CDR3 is TGTGCCAGCAGCTTCGTAGCGGGGGGGCCCCCAGATACGCAGTATTTT. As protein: CASSFVAGGPPDTQYF.

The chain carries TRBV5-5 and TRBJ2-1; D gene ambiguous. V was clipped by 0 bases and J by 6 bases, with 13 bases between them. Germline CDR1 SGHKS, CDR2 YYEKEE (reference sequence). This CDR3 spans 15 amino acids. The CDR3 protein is CASSLVGSSGNEQFF. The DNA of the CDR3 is TGTGCCAGCAGCTTGGTGGGTAGCTCGGGCAATGAGCAGTTCTTC. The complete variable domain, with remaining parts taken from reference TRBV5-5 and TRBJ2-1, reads DAGVTQSPTHLIKTRGQQVTLRCSPISGHKSVSWYQQVLGQGPQFIFQYYEKEERGRGNFPDRFSARQFPNYSSELNVNALLLGDSALYLCASSLVGSSGNEQFFGPGTRLTVL.

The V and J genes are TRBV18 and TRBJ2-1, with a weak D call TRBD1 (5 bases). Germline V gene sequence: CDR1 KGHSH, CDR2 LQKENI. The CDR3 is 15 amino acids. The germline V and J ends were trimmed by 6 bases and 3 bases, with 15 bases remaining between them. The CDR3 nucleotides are TGTGCCAGCTCTTCGGATCTAGGGGACTACAATGAGCAGTTCTTC. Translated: CASSSDLGDYNEQFF.

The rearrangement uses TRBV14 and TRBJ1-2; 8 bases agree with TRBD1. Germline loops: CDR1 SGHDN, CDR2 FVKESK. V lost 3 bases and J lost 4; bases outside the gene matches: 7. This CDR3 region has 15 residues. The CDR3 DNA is TGTGCCAGCAGCCATGGACAGGGAGGGCTCTATGGCTACACCTTC. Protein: CASSHGQGGLYGYTF.

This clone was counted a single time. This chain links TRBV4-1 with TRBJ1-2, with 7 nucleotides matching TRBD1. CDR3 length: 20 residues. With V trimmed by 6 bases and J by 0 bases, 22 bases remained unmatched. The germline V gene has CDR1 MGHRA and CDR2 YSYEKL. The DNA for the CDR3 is TGCGCCAGCAGAACCGGGACAGCGATGGAAGATAAACCCCCTAACTATGGCTACACCTTC. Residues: CASRTGTAMEDKPPNYGYTF.

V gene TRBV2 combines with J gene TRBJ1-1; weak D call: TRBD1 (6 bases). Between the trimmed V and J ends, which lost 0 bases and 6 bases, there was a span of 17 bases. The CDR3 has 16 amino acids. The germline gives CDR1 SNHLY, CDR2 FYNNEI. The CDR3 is CASSEAGGGVVSEAFF. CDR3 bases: TGTGCCAGCAGTGAAGCAGGGGGGGGCGTCGTATCTGAAGCTTTCTTT.

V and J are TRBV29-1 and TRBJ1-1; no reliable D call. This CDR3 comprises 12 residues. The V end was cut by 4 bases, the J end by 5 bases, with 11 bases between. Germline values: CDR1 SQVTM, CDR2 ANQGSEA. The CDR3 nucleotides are TGCAGCGTTGTGCGGGTCCTAACTGAAGCTTTCTTT. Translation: CSVVRVLTEAFF.

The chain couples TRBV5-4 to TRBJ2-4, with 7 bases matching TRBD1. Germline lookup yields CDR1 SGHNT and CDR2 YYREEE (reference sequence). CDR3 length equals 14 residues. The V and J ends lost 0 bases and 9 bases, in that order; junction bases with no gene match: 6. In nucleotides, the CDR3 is TGTGCCAGCAGCTTGGGGGACAGAAAGGGCATTCAGTACTTC. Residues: CASSLGDRKGIQYF.

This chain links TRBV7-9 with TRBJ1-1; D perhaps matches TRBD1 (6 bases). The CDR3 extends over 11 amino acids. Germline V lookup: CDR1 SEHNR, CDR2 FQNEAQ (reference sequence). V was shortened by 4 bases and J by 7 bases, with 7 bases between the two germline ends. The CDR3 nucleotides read TGTGCCAGCAGCTGGGGGCTTGAAGCTTTCTTT. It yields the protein CASSWGLEAFF.

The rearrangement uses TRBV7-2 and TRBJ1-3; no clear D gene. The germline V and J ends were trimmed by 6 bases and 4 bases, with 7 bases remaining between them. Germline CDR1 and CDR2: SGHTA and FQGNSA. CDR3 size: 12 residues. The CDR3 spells CASRPGGNTIYF. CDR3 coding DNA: TGTGCCAGCAGGCCGGGGGGAAACACCATATATTTT.

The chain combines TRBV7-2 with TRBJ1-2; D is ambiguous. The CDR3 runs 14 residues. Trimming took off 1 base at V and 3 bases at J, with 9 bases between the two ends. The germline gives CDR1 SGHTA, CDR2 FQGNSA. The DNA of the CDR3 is TGTGCCAGCAGCTTAGGGCCAAATGACTATGGCTACACCTTC. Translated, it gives CASSLGPNDYGYTF.

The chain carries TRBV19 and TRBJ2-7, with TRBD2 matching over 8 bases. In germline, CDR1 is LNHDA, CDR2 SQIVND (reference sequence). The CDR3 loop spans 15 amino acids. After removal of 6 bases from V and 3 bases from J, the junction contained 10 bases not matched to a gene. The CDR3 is CASRRGSSGVYEQYF. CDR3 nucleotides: TGTGCCAGTAGGCGAGGGAGTAGCGGGGTCTACGAGCAGTACTTC.